This TCR beta chain was sequenced during a study of blood T cell repertoires in COVID-19 (dated by TCRdb to about 2020). Broadly, across the study: The collaborator samples originated in the United States, Italy and Spain and spanned the acute and convalescent phases of COVID-19. The material from the prospective study consisted of cDNA or gDNA derived from T cells, B-cell-depleted T cells, or PBMCs. HLA class I and class II types, where available, came from metadata supplied by the sample provider rather than from assay-based typing. Deeply sampled blood TCRbeta repertoires from subjects exposed to, actively infected with, or recovered from COVID-19 were included in the dataset. The repertoires were made available in a free public database intended to serve as a resource for research on the immune response to SARS-CoV-2. Sample metadata almost always included a de-identified subject ID, COVID-19 status, age in years and sex. The samples were drawn from two sources: the first 160 participants of the ongoing ImmuneRACE study, and over 950 subjects contributed by 6 global collaborators.

In Seattle, one collaborating source enrolled patients while the infection was active and tracked those patients longitudinally over the course of disease. The collaborating institutions used their own protocols to collect whole blood in K2EDTA tubes. Collaborator samples were shipped for TCRbeta analysis as frozen whole blood, isolated PBMCs, or DNA extracted from either sample type. As to this clone: This clone's antigen is unknown. Qualities for individual bases were not recorded, and no much larger clone is one base off.

The germline V gene specifies SGHVS as CDR1 and FQNEAQ as CDR2. Counted from cysteine to phenylalanine, this CDR3 has 16 amino acids. Only the CDR3 region is kept as DNA, spanning 48 bases read in frame from base 1. The junction shows trimming of 4 bases on V and 0 bases on J, plus 14 bases between the germline ends. The paper's findings and limits, for the study overall: The amount of clinical and demographic metadata varied by source and participant and was provided uncurated.

TCRbeta CDR3 regions were amplified from genomic DNA using the immunoSEQ Assay, a bias-controlled multiplex PCR. In the original analysis: The number of nucleated cells in each sample was estimated by amplification of reference gene primers within the assay. Sequence reads were collapsed and filtered to measure the absolute abundance of every unique TCRbeta CDR3 rearrangement. For each sample, productive Simpson clonality was calculated as the square root of Simpson's diversity index over productive rearrangements. TCRdb holds this immuneACCESS table with in-frame rearrangements only. Some clones are missing; in checked studies, unresolved V genes explain under half, and the rest has no known cause. D and trimming were read from the DNA, whereas the V and J calls and clone size are those reported in that table. A total of 70,000 to 100,000 clones appear in this sample, approximately 90% of them only once. Approximately 16% of the sample is taken by the ten largest.

Material for sequencing was peripheral blood. This clonotype was sampled from a woman in her sixties with COVID-19, enrolled during active disease. The chain uses TRBV7-8 and TRBJ2-3; TRBD1 might be the D gene, on 5 matching bases. The CDR3 sequence is CASSSNRQSSTDTQYF. The bases read TGTGCCAGCAGCTCCAACAGACAGTCTAGCACAGATACGCAGTATTTT.